The entry that follows covers one T cell receptor (beta chain) sequence. The CDR3 has 15 residues. J lost 6 bases, V lost 4 bases, and 8 bases had no gene match. Germline lookup yields CDR1 SGHRS and CDR2 YFSETQ. This sample is drawn from a study of blood T cell repertoires in COVID-19. Study-wide background: COVID-19 samples collected from the United States, Italy and Spain covered acute and convalescent phases.

Per the authors' pipeline: Nucleated cell number was recorded as an estimate derived from reference gene primer amplification. This table comes from immunoSEQ multiplex PCR, and its TCRdb copy is limited to in-frame clones, with some not included. V and J calls and clone size are as listed in that table; D and trimming were resolved from the DNA. The sample lists 56,000 or so clones, about 90% occurring once. The V and J genes are TRBV5-1 and TRBJ1-4, with TRBD1 identical over 8 bases. Material: peripheral blood. This clonotype was sampled from a man aged 45-65 years with active COVID-19. This CDR3 reads CASSPQGAGDEKLFF. DNA for the CDR3: TGCGCCAGCAGCCCCCAGGGGGCTGGAGATGAAAAACTGTTTTTT.